What follows are 19 T cell receptor beta chains derived from one specimen sequenced in a study of T cells expressing NK-cell markers. TCRdb re-called the 5' RACE reads and catalogs CDR3 proteins one per entry, DNA excluded. The record lists about 260,000 distinct CDR3 sequences, of which the ten most abundant hold roughly 0.4%. The material sequenced was blood T cells: a sorted CD56 or NKG2C T cell subset, CD4+ or CD8+ T cells, or bulk PBMC T cells (not recorded which). The receptors here all came from a man younger than 30 in good health.

The J gene is TRBJ2-1, the V gene TRBV4-1; the TCRdb call, TRBD2, lacks DNA for checking. CDR3 length equals 18 residues. Germline V lookup: CDR1 MGHRA, CDR2 YSYEKL. The CDR3 loop is CASSHPFTSGSTYNEQFF.

The CDR3 spells CASSQFGGNEQYF. V gene TRBV16 combines with J gene TRBJ2-7; the D call of TRBD2 rests on TCRdb alone, since no DNA is present to check it. The CDR3 sequence is 13 residues long. Looked up from germline, CDR1 is KGHSY and CDR2 is FQNENV.

V usage is TRBV10-3 and J usage is TRBJ2-2. The CDR3 has 14 amino acids. Per the germline V gene, CDR1 is ENHRY and CDR2 is SYGVKD. CDR3 sequence: CAISILDWTGELFF.

The chain joins TRBV4-1 to TRBJ1-6. The CDR3 has 15 residues. Germline assignment: CDR1 MGHRA and CDR2 YSYEKL. The CDR3 reads CASSPTAGSNSPLHF.

V is TRBV7-9 and J is TRBJ1-4; TCRdb lists TRBD1, though no DNA is available to test this call. The germline V gene encodes CDR1 SEHNR and CDR2 FQNEAQ (reference sequence). The CDR3 consists of 14 residues. CDR3 sequence reads: CASSLGTGKEQLFF.

The chain has TRBV6-1 and TRBJ2-1; TCRdb picks TRBD2, but there is no DNA to check that call. The CDR3 spans 15 residues. CDR1 and CDR2 (germline): MNHNS, SASEGT. CDR3: CASSQGGRPYNEQFF.

The chain carries TRBV11-2 and TRBJ2-5; TCRdb's D call, TRBD1, is unchecked because there is no DNA. CDR3 size: 16 residues. Germline V gene sequence: CDR1 SGHAT, CDR2 FQNNGV. The CDR3 protein is CASSGQARGGLETQYF.

The chain employs TRBV20-1 and TRBJ2-1. CDR3 length: 17 amino acids. The germline CDR1 and CDR2 sequences are DFQATT and SNEGSKA (reference sequence). CDR3 sequence: CSARDSFPGYSYNEQFF.

The genes are TRBV20-1 and TRBJ2-3. Germline CDR1 DFQATT, CDR2 SNEGSKA (reference sequence). The CDR3 runs 12 residues. This CDR3 is CSARGISDTQYF.

The V and J genes are TRBV20-1 and TRBJ2-7. Germline CDR1 is DFQATT and CDR2 is SNEGSKA (reference sequence). The CDR3 totals 11 residues. CDR3 loop: CSATGLYEQYF.

The chain is built from TRBV18 and TRBJ2-3; as DNA is missing, the TRBD2 call by TCRdb cannot be tested. The CDR3 is 15 amino acids. The germline gives CDR1 KGHSH, CDR2 LQKENI. CDR3 residues: CASSTSGYSTDTQYF.

The chain links TRBV20-1 to TRBJ2-5; lacking DNA, the TRBD2 call made by TCRdb goes unchecked. The germline V gene has CDR1 DFQATT and CDR2 SNEGSKA (reference sequence). The CDR3 totals 16 residues. This CDR3 is CSAPGLAGGAQETQYF.

The rearrangement uses TRBV20-1 and TRBJ2-3; TCRdb designates TRBD2, a call that cannot be tested without DNA. The germline V gene has CDR1 DFQATT and CDR2 SNEGSKA (reference sequence). CDR3 length equals 16 residues. CDR3 amino acids: CSARDALAGVGDTQYF.

Here the CDR3 reads CSATVLAGAYGNEQFF. The chain carries TRBV20-1 and TRBJ2-1; the D call of TRBD2 rests on TCRdb alone, since no DNA is present to check it. Germline lookup yields CDR1 DFQATT and CDR2 SNEGSKA (reference sequence). The CDR3 is 16 residues long.

V is TRBV6-1 and J is TRBJ2-7; as DNA is missing, the TRBD2 call by TCRdb cannot be tested. The germline V gene encodes CDR1 MNHNS and CDR2 SASEGT. The CDR3 covers 16 residues. Here the CDR3 reads CASRQTSSGILYEQYF.

The gene calls are TRBV12-3 or TRBV12-4 and TRBJ2-5; TCRdb returns TRBD1, unconfirmable since there is no DNA. The CDR3 extends over 16 amino acids. The CDR3 region is CASSEAWGQDKETQYF.

V usage is TRBV28 and J usage is TRBJ2-4; no DNA is available, so the TRBD1 call from TCRdb remains unchecked. This CDR3 is built from 14 residues. Germline V CDR1 and CDR2: MDHEN, SYDVKM. CDR3 region: CASSQGALGNIQYF.

The chain joins TRBV7-9 to TRBJ2-5; with no DNA, the TCRdb D assignment of TRBD1 cannot be verified. The CDR3 totals 14 residues. Germline CDR1 reads SEHNR; CDR2 reads FQNEAQ (reference sequence). The chain's CDR3 is CASSLVGGAETQYF.

The chain couples TRBV29-1 to TRBJ2-1; the D call from TCRdb, TRBD1, cannot be confirmed without DNA. This CDR3 spans 14 amino acids. CDR1 and CDR2 (germline): SQVTM, ANQGSEA. The CDR3 sequence is CSDRTGGLYNEQFF.